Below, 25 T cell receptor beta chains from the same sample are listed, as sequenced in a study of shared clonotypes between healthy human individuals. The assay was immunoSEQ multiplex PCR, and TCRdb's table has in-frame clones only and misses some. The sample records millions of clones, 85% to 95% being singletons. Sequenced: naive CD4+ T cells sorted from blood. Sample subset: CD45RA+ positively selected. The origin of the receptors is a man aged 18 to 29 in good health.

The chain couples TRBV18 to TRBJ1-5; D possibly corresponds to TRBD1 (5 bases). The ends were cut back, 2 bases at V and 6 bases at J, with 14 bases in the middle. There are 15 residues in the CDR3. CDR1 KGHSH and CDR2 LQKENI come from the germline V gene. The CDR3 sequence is CASSPFGAEAQPQHF. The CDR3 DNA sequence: TGTGCCAGCTCACCATTTGGGGCGGAGGCTCAGCCCCAGCATTTT.

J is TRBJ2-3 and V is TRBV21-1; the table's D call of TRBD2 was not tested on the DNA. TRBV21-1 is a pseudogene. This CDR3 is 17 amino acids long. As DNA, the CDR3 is TGTGCCAGCAGCCCCCGAGGAAGCGGGAGGGTAACAGATACGCAGTATTTT. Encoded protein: CASSPRGSGRVTDTQYF.

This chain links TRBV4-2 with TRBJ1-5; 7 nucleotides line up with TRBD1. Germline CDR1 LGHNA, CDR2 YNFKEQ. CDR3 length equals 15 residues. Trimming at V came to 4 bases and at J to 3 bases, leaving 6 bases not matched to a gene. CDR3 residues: CASSRAGTDNQPQHF. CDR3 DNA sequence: TGTGCCAGCAGCCGGGCCGGGACAGACAATCAGCCCCAGCATTTT.

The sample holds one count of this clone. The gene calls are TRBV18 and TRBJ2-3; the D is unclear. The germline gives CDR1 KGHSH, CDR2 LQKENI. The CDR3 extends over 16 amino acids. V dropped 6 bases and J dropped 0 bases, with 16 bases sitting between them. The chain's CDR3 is CASSLGVRGSTDTQYF. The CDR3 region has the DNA TGTGCCAGCTCCCTTGGGGTCCGAGGAAGCACAGATACGCAGTATTTT.

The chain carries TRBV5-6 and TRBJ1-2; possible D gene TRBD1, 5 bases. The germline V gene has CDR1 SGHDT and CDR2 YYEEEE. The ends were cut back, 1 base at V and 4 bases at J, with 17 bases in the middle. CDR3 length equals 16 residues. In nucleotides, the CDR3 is TGTGCCAGCAGCTTGAGGCCTGGCAGGGACCCCTATGGCTACACCTTC. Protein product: CASSLRPGRDPYGYTF.

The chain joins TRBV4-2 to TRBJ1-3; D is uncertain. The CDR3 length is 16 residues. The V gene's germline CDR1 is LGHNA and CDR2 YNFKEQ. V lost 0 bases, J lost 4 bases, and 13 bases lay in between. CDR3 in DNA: TGTGCCAGCAGCCAAGATTCGACATTGGGGGGAAACACCATATATTTT. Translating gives CASSQDSTLGGNTIYF.

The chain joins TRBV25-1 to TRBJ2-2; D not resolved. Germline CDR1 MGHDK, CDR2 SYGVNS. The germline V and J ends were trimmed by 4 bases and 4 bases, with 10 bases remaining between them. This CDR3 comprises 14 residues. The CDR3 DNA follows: TGTGCCAGCAGTGGCCCAATCAGCACCGGGGAGCTGTTTTTT. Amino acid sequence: CASSGPISTGELFF. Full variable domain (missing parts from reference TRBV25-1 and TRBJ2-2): EADIYQTPRYLVIGTGKKITLECSQTMGHDKMYWYQQDPGMELHLIHYSYGVNSTEKGDLSSESTVSRIRTEHFPLTLESARPSHTSQYLCASSGPISTGELFFGEGSRLTVL.

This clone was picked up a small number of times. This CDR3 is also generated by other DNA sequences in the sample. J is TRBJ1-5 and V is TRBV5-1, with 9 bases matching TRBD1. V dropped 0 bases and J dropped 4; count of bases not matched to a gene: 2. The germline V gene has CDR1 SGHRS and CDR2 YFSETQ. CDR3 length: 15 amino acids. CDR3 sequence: CASSLEGTGNQPQHF. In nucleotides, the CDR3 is TGCGCCAGCAGCTTGGAAGGGACAGGGAATCAGCCCCAGCATTTT.

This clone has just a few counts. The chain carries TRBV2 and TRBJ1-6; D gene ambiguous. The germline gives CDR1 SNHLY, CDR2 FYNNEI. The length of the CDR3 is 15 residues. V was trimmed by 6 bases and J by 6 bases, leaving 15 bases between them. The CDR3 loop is CASRDRAGVNSPLHF. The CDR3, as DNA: TGTGCCAGCAGGGACCGGGCAGGAGTTAATTCACCCCTCCACTTT.

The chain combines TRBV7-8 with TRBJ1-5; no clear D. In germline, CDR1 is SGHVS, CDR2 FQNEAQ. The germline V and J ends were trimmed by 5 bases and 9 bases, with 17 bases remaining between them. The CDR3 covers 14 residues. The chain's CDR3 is CASSTADGERPQHF. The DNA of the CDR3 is TGTGCCAGCAGCACCGCGGACGGGGAGAGGCCCCAGCATTTT. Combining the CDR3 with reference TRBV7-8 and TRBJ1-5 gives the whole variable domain GAGVSQSPRYKVAKRGQDVALRCDPISGHVSLFWYQQALGQGPEFLTYFQNEAQLDKSGLPSDRFFAERPEGSVSTLKIQRTQQEDSAVYLCASSTADGERPQHFGDGTRLSIL.

The CDR3 region has the DNA TGTGCCTTCCGGGACATGGACTTTTGGGGCTACGAGCAGTACTTC. Translating gives CAFRDMDFWGYEQYF. V is TRBV30 and J is TRBJ2-7; D is perhaps TRBD1 (6 bases). The CDR3 contains 15 residues. Trimming left V 7 bases short and J 3 bases short, with 22 bases between. CDR1 and CDR2 from the germline V gene are GTSNPN and SVGIG (reference sequence).

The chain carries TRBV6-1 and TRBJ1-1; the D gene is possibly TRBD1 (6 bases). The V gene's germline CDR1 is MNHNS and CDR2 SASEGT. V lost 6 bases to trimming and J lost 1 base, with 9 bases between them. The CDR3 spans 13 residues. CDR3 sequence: CASRGQKNTEAFF. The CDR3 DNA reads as TGTGCCAGCAGAGGACAGAAGAACACTGAAGCTTTCTTT.

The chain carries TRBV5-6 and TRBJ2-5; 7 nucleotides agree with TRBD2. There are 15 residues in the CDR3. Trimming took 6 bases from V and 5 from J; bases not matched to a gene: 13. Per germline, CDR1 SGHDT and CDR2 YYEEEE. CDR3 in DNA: TGTGCCAGCACCGATACACTGATAGCGGGTGAGACCCAGTACTTC. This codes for CASTDTLIAGETQYF. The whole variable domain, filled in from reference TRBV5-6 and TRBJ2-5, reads DAGVTQSPTHLIKTRGQQVTLRCSPKSGHDTVSWYQQALGQGPQFIFQYYEEEERQRGNFPDRFSGHQFPNYSSELNVNALLLGDSALYLCASTDTLIAGETQYFGPGTRLLVL.

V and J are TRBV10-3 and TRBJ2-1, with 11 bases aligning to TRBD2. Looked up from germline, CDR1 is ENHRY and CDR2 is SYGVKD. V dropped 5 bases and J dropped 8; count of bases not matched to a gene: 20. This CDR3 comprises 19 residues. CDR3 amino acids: CAISLSGRASLGDMDEQFF. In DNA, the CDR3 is TGTGCCATCAGTCTTAGCGGGAGGGCCTCTCTTGGTGACATGGATGAGCAGTTCTTC.

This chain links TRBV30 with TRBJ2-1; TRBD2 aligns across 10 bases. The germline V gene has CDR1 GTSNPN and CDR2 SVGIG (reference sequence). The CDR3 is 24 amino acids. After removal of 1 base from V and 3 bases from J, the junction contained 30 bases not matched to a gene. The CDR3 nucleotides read TGTGCCTGGAGTGCCGATCGGTGGGGGTTTGCAACCGGGACTAGCGTCACCCACTACAATGAGCAGTTCTTC. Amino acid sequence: CAWSADRWGFATGTSVTHYNEQFF.

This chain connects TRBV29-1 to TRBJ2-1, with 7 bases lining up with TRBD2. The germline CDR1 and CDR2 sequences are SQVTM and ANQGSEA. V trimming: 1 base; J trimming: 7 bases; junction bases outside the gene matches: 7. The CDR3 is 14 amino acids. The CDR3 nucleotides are TGCAGCGTTGAAGGGACTAGGATCCGAAATGAGCAGTTCTTC. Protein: CSVEGTRIRNEQFF.

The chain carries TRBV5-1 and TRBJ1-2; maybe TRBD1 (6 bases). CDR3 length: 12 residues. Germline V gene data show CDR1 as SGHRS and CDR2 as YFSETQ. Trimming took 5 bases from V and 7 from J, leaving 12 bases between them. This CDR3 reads CASSIQGGGYTF. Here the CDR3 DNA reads TGCGCCAGCAGTATACAGGGAGGTGGCTACACCTTC.

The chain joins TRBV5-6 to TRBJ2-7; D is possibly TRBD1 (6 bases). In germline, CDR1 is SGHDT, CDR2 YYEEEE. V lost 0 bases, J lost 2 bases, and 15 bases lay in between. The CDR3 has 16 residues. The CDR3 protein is CASSLVTGGNTYEQYF. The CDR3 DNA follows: TGTGCCAGCAGCTTGGTTACTGGGGGCAATACCTACGAGCAGTACTTC.

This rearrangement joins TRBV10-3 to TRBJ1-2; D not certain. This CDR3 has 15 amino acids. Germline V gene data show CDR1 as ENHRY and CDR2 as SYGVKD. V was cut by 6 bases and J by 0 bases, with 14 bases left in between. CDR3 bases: TGTGCCATCAGGATCGCCGCCAGTGCTAACTATGGCTACACCTTC. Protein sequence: CAIRIAASANYGYTF.

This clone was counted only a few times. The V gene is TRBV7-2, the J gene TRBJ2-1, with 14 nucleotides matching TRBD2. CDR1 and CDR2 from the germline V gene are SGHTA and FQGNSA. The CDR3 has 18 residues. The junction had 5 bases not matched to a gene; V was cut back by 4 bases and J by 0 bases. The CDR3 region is CASSSHGTSGSSYNEQFF. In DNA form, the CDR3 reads TGTGCCAGCAGCTCGCATGGGACTAGCGGGAGCTCCTACAATGAGCAGTTCTTC.

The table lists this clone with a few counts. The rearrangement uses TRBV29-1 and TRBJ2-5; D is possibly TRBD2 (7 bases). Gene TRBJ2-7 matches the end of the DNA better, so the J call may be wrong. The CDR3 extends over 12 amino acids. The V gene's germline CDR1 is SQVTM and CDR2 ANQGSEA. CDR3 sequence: CSVDRGGDEQYF. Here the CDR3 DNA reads TGCAGCGTTGACAGGGGAGGGGACGAGCAGTACTTC.

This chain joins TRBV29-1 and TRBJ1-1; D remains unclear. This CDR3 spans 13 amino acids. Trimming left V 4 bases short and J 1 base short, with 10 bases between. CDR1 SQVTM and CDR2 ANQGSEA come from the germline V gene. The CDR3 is CSVVKGANTEAFF. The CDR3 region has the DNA TGCAGCGTTGTAAAGGGAGCGAACACTGAAGCTTTCTTT.

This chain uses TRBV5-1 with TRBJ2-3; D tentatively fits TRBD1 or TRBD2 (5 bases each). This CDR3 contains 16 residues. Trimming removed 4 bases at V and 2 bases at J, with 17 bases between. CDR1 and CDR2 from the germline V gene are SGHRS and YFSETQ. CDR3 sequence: CASSLSSLGVTDTQYF. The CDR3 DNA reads TGCGCCAGCAGCCTCTCCTCTCTGGGGGTCACAGATACGCAGTATTTT.

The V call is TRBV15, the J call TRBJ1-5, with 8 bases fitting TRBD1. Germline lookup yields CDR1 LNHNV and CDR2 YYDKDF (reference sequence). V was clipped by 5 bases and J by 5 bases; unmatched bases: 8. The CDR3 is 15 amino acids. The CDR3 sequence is CATSPRGQGYQPQHF. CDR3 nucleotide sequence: TGTGCCACCAGCCCACGTGGACAGGGTTATCAGCCCCAGCATTTT.

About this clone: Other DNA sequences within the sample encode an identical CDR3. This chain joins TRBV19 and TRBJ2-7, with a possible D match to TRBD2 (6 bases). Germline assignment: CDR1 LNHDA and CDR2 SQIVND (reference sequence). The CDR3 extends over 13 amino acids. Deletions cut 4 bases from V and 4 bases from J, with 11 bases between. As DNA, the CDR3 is TGTGCCAGTAGTACCCCAGGGAGGTACGAGCAGTACTTC. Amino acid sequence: CASSTPGRYEQYF.